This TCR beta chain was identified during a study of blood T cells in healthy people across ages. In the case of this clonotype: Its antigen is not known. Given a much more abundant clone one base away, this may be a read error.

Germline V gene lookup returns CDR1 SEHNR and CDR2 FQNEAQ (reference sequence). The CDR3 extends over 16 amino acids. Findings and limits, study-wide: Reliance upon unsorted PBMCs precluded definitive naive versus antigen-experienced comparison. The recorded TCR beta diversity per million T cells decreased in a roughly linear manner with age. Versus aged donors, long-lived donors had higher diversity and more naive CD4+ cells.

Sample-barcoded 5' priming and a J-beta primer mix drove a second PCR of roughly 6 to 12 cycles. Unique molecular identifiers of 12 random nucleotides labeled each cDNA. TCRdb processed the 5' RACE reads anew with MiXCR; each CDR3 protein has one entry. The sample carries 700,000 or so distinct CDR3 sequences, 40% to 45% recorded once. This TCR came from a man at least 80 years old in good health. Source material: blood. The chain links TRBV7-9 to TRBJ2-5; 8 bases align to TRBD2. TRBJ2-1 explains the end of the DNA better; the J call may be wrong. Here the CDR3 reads CASSSQTSARQETQFF. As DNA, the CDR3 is TGTGCCAGCAGCTCCCAGACTAGCGCGAGACAAGAGACCCAGTTCTTC.